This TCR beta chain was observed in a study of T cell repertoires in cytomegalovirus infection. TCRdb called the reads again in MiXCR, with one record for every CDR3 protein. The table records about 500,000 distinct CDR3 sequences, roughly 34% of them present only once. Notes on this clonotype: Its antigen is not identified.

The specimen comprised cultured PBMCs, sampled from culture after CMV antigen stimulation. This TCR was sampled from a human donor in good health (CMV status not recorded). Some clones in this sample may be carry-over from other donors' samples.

CDR3 region: CSVEWFRLAGDTQYF. The CDR3 DNA reads TGCAGCGTTGAGTGGTTTCGGCTAGCGGGAGATACGCAGTATTTT. V is TRBV29-1 and J is TRBJ2-3; 8 bases line up with TRBD2. The CDR3 is made up of 15 amino acids. CDR1 is SQVTM and CDR2 is ANQGSEA in the germline V gene. With V trimmed by 3 bases and J by 5 bases, 10 bases remained unmatched.